The 26 T cell receptor beta chains in this list originate from one sample, sequenced in a study of blood T cell repertoires in COVID-19. Sequencing used immunoSEQ multiplex PCR; TCRdb keeps in-frame clones, though not all of them. The sample shows some 200,000 clones, 80% to 90% of them seen only once. The specimen was PBMCs or T cells enriched from blood (not recorded which). These TCRs come from a woman aged 18-29 years in a cohort exposed to, infected with or recovered from COVID-19 (not recorded which).

V is TRBV12-3 or TRBV12-4 and J is TRBJ1-1; TRBD1 agrees at 8 bases. The CDR3 sequence is 12 residues long. Losses at the gene ends were 2 bases for V and 8 bases for J; bases not matched to a gene: 1. DNA of the CDR3: TGTGCCAGCAGTTTACGGACAGGGGAAGCTTTCTTT. The encoded protein is CASSLRTGEAFF.

The rearrangement uses TRBV11-2 and TRBJ2-1, with 11 nucleotides matching TRBD2. CDR1 SGHAT and CDR2 FQNNGV come from the germline V gene. The ends lost 5 bases at V and 2 bases at J; junction bases unmatched: 2. The CDR3 loop spans 15 amino acids. DNA for the CDR3: TGTGCCAGCAGCGGGGGACTAGCGGCCTACAATGAGCAGTTCTTC. Encoded protein: CASSGGLAAYNEQFF.

V is TRBV5-4 and J is TRBJ2-3, with TRBD1 matching 9 bases. The CDR3 spans 15 residues. The germline CDR1 and CDR2 sequences are SGHNT and YYREEE (reference sequence). V was pared by 4 bases and J by 2 bases, with 5 bases of the junction left unmatched. The CDR3 nucleotides read TGTGCCAGCAGCCTACAGGGGGCCCCCACAGATACGCAGTATTTT. It yields the protein CASSLQGAPTDTQYF.

This sequence joins TRBV7-3 and TRBJ2-2; 12 bases match TRBD2. CDR3 length: 16 amino acids. Germline loops: CDR1 SGHTA, CDR2 FQGTGA. Trimming took 5 bases from V and 2 from J; bases not matched to a gene: 3. Here the CDR3 DNA reads TGTGCCAGCAGCCTCGGACTAGCGGGAAACACCGGGGAGCTGTTTTTT. It codes for CASSLGLAGNTGELFF.

The V call is TRBV5-4, the J call TRBJ1-2, with D tentatively TRBD1 (6 bases). Germline assignment: CDR1 SGHNT and CDR2 YYREEE (reference sequence). V was cut by 4 bases and J by 8 bases, with 18 bases left in between. The CDR3 spans 14 residues. CDR3 bases: TGTGCCAGCAGCCCCGGGACACTACAGGAAGGCTACACCTTC. Translated, it gives CASSPGTLQEGYTF.

V and J are TRBV9 and TRBJ2-5, with 10 positions matching TRBD1. Germline V gives CDR1 SGDLS, CDR2 YYNGEE. V lost 8 bases, J lost 4 bases, and 5 bases stayed unmatched. The CDR3 spans 13 residues. The DNA for the CDR3 is TGTGCCAGAAAGGGACAGGGGATAGAGACCCAGTACTTC. Protein: CARKGQGIETQYF.

This chain connects TRBV7-9 to TRBJ1-2, with D possibly TRBD1 on 5 matching bases. Trimming took 5 bases from V and 8 from J, leaving 15 bases between them. CDR3 length equals 13 residues. The germline V gene has CDR1 SEHNR and CDR2 FQNEAQ (reference sequence). CDR3 nucleotide sequence: TGTGCCAGCAGCCCCCAGGGCCCGAGGGGCTACACCTTC. Protein sequence: CASSPQGPRGYTF.

This clone was counted once. The rearrangement joins TRBV7-9 to TRBJ1-1, with D possibly being TRBD1 (6 bases). The CDR3 sequence is 14 residues long. Trimming removed 4 bases from V and 4 bases from J, with 13 bases in between. Germline values: CDR1 SEHNR, CDR2 FQNEAQ (reference sequence). The CDR3 DNA follows: TGTGCCAGCAGCTCCTGGACAGTTCCCACTGAAGCTTTCTTT. This sequence encodes CASSSWTVPTEAFF.

The V call is TRBV11-3, the J call TRBJ2-3; a weak D match, TRBD2 (5 bases). CDR3 length: 12 residues. Germline V gene data show CDR1 as SGHNT and CDR2 as YENEEA. Trimming removed 5 bases at V and 8 bases at J, with 11 bases between. CDR3 protein: CASSLFAGTQYF. CDR3 DNA: TGTGCCAGCAGCCTCTTTGCGGGTACGCAGTATTTT.

V and J are TRBV24-1 and TRBJ1-5; D gene unclear. Trimming took off 3 bases at V and 5 bases at J, with 16 bases between the two ends. The CDR3 runs to 16 residues. CDR1 KGHDR and CDR2 SFDVKD come from the germline V gene. The CDR3 sequence: CATSDPNRGGDQPQHF. The CDR3, as DNA: TGTGCCACCAGTGATCCGAATCGAGGCGGGGATCAGCCCCAGCATTTT.

The chain is built from TRBV28 and TRBJ1-1; perhaps TRBD1 as D (6 bases). CDR3 length: 15 residues. Trimming pared 6 bases from V and 4 bases from J, leaving 18 bases between. In germline, CDR1 is MDHEN, CDR2 SYDVKM. The CDR3 is CASSLNTGLVTEAFF. CDR3 DNA sequence: TGTGCCAGCAGCTTGAACACAGGGCTAGTCACTGAAGCTTTCTTT.

This clone was recorded only once. This chain uses TRBV2 with TRBJ2-1; 14 bases match TRBD2. Losses at the gene ends were 4 bases for V and 2 bases for J; bases not matched to a gene: 4. The germline V gene has CDR1 SNHLY and CDR2 FYNNEI. The CDR3 totals 17 residues. Written as DNA, the CDR3 is TGTGCCAGCAGTGGGACTAGCGGGGGGACCCCCTACAATGAGCAGTTCTTC. Translated: CASSGTSGGTPYNEQFF.

The J gene is TRBJ1-1, the V gene TRBV7-8; tentative D call: TRBD1 (5 bases). This CDR3 contains 15 residues. Trimming stripped 0 bases from V and 4 bases from J, with 12 bases between. Germline CDR1 is SGHVS and CDR2 is FQNEAQ. CDR3 DNA sequence: TGTGCCAGCAGCTTAGCCAGGGCGGAGAGCACTGAAGCTTTCTTT. Protein: CASSLARAESTEAFF.

V is TRBV5-4 and J is TRBJ2-2; 11 bases agree with TRBD2. The ends lost 1 base at V and 7 bases at J; junction bases unmatched: 6. Per the germline V gene, CDR1 is SGHNT and CDR2 is YYREEE (reference sequence). CDR3 length: 16 residues. CDR3 region: CASSLRLAGRGGELFF. The CDR3 bases are TGTGCCAGCAGCTTGCGACTAGCGGGGCGGGGCGGGGAGCTGTTTTTT.

The chain uses TRBV3-1 (or the pseudogene TRBV3-2) and TRBJ2-5, with D perhaps TRBD1 (5 bases). Trimming removed 0 bases from V and 4 bases from J, with 12 bases in between. Germline V CDR1 and CDR2: LGHDT, YNNKEL (reference sequence). This CDR3 comprises 15 residues. The CDR3 DNA sequence: TGTGCCAGCAGCCAAGATTCCAGGGTCGTAGAGACCCAGTACTTC. This gives the protein CASSQDSRVVETQYF.

This sequence joins TRBV24-1 and TRBJ2-3; 8 bases fit TRBD2. Germline-derived CDR1 and CDR2 are KGHDR and SFDVKD. This CDR3 is built from 16 residues. J was trimmed by 4 bases and V by 5 bases; bases with no gene match: 10. CDR3 DNA: TGTGCCACCAGTGGGAGGGGGACTAGAGGGCCAGATACGCAGTATTTT. Its translation: CATSGRGTRGPDTQYF.

V gene TRBV29-1 combines with J gene TRBJ2-1; 10 positions match TRBD2. Germline V gives CDR1 SQVTM, CDR2 ANQGSEA. V shed 3 bases and J 4 bases; nucleotides not matched to a gene: 18. This CDR3 region has 19 residues. The chain's CDR3 is CSVDGESSGRTQFYNEQFF. The DNA for the CDR3 is TGCAGCGTTGACGGTGAAAGTAGCGGGAGGACGCAATTTTACAATGAGCAGTTCTTC.

The rearrangement uses TRBV5-1 and TRBJ1-4, with D unresolved. CDR1 and CDR2 (germline): SGHRS, YFSETQ. The ends were cut back, 0 bases at V and 0 bases at J, with 6 bases in the middle. CDR3 size: 15 residues. CDR3 loop: CASSLVPSTNEKLFF. The DNA for the CDR3 is TGCGCCAGCAGCTTGGTCCCCTCAACTAATGAAAAACTGTTTTTT.

This sequence joins TRBV7-9 and TRBJ1-4, with 7 bases aligning to TRBD1. This CDR3 is built from 14 residues. Germline CDR1 SEHNR, CDR2 FQNEAQ (reference sequence). The junction had 4 bases not matched to a gene; V was cut back by 1 base and J by 8 bases. The CDR3: CASSLVQGEEKLFF. In DNA form, the CDR3 reads TGTGCCAGCAGCTTAGTTCAGGGGGAAGAAAAACTGTTTTTT.

The V and J genes are TRBV4-2 and TRBJ2-1; D unclear. This CDR3 has 16 amino acids. The germline V gene has CDR1 LGHNA and CDR2 YNFKEQ. Between the trimmed V and J ends, which lost 0 bases and 0 bases, there was a span of 9 bases. The CDR3 bases are TGTGCCAGCAGCCAAGAGCTACGGAGCTCCTACAATGAGCAGTTCTTC. Its translation is CASSQELRSSYNEQFF.

V gene TRBV5-1 combines with J gene TRBJ1-1, with D possibly being TRBD1 (6 bases). Germline lookup yields CDR1 SGHRS and CDR2 YFSETQ. The ends were cut back, 4 bases at V and 1 base at J, with 14 bases in the middle. This CDR3 region has 15 residues. The CDR3 spells CASSTQGLENTEAFF. The CDR3 bases are TGCGCCAGCAGCACCCAGGGGCTTGAGAACACTGAAGCTTTCTTT.

CDR3 sequence (DNA): TGTGCCAGTACGAGGGGGGGTTTCGTGAACACTGAAGCTTTCTTT. Protein: CASTRGGFVNTEAFF. The chain carries TRBV19 and TRBJ1-1, with D possibly being TRBD1 (6 bases). The CDR3 is made up of 15 amino acids. The germline V gene encodes CDR1 LNHDA and CDR2 SQIVND (reference sequence). V was clipped by 7 bases and J by 0 bases, with 15 bases between them.

This chain uses TRBV24-1 with TRBJ2-1, with 7 nucleotides matching TRBD2. V was clipped by 4 bases and J by 5 bases; unmatched bases: 7. This CDR3 is built from 15 residues. Looked up from germline, CDR1 is KGHDR and CDR2 is SFDVKD. The CDR3 bases are TGTGCCACCAGTGAAGGTCTAGCGGAACACAATGAGCAGTTCTTC. Its translation: CATSEGLAEHNEQFF.

V gene TRBV18 combines with J gene TRBJ2-4; 8 bases agree with TRBD1. The CDR3 runs 19 residues. Germline CDR1 reads KGHSH; CDR2 reads LQKENI. Trimming at V came to 0 bases and at J to 3 bases, leaving 13 bases not matched to a gene. CDR3 in amino acids: CASSPPVFSGGNVKNIQYF. CDR3 in DNA: TGTGCCAGCTCACCACCTGTATTTTCAGGGGGCAACGTCAAAAACATTCAGTACTTC.

This clone was recorded once. The chain links TRBV27 to TRBJ2-1, with unresolved D. The CDR3 consists of 15 residues. The V gene's germline CDR1 is MNHEY and CDR2 SMNVEV (reference sequence). V was cut by 3 bases and J by 5 bases, with 14 bases left in between. The chain's CDR3 is CASSLLVTRDNEQFF. The CDR3 DNA follows: TGTGCCAGCAGTTTGCTAGTGACGCGAGACAATGAGCAGTTCTTC.

This chain joins TRBV7-9 and TRBJ2-1; 8 bases line up with TRBD2. This CDR3 spans 14 amino acids. After removal of 7 bases from V and 5 bases from J, the junction contained 7 bases not matched to a gene. Germline V gene data show CDR1 as SEHNR and CDR2 as FQNEAQ (reference sequence). CDR3 region: CASTDTGGNNEQFF. CDR3 nucleotide sequence: TGTGCCAGCACCGATACGGGGGGGAACAATGAGCAGTTCTTC.